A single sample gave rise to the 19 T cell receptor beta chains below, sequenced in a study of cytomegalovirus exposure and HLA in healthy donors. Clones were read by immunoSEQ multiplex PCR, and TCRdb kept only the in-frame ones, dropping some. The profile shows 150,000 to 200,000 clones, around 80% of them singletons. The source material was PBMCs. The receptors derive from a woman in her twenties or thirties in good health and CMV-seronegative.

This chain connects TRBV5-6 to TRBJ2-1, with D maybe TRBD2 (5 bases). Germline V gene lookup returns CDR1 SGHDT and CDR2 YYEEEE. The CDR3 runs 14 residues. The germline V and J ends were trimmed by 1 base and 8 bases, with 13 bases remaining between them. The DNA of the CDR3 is TGTGCCAGCAGCTTGTCGCTAAGCGGCCATGAGCAGTTCTTC. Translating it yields CASSLSLSGHEQFF.

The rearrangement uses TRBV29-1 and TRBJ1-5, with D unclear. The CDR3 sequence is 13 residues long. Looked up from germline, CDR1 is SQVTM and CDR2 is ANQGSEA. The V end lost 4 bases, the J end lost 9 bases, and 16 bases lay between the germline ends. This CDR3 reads CSVGTAEAGPQHF. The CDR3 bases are TGCAGCGTTGGAACGGCCGAAGCGGGGCCCCAGCATTTT.

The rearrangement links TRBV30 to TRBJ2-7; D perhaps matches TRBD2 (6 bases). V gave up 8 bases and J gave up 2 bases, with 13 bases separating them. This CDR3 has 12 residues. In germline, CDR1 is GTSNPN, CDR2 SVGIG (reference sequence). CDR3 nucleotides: TGTGCCACCTTCCGGGGGACCTACGAGCAGTACTTC. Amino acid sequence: CATFRGTYEQYF.

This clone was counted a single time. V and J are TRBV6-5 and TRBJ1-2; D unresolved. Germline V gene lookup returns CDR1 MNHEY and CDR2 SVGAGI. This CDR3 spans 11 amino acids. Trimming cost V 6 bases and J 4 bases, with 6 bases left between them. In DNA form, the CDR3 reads TGTGCCAGCAGCCCATCCTATGGCTACACCTTC. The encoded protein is CASSPSYGYTF.

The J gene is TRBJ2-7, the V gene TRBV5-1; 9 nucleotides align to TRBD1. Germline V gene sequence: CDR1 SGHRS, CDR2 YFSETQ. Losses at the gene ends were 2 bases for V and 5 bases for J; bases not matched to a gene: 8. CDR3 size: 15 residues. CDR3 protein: CASSFLGTGYNEQYF. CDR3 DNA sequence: TGCGCCAGCAGCTTTCTAGGGACAGGGTATAACGAGCAGTACTTC. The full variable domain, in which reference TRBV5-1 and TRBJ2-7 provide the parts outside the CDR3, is KAGVTQTPRYLIKTRGQQVTLSCSPISGHRSVSWYQQTPGQGLQFLFEYFSETQRNKGNFPGRFSGRQFSNSRSEMNVSTLELGDSALYLCASSFLGTGYNEQYFGPGTRLTVT.

CDR3 amino acids: CASSERGYQPQHF. The DNA for the CDR3 is TGTGCCAGCAGTGAAAGGGGTTATCAGCCCCAGCATTTT. The chain carries TRBV6-1 and TRBJ1-5; D is possibly TRBD1 (5 bases). V was clipped by 2 bases and J by 5 bases, with 7 bases between them. Germline assignment: CDR1 MNHNS and CDR2 SASEGT. There are 13 residues in the CDR3.

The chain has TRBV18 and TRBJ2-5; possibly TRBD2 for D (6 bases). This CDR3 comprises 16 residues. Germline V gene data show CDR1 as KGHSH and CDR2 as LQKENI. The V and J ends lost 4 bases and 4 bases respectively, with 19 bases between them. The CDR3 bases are TGTGCCAGCTCACTTCATCAAGCGGGCGAGGGAGAGACCCAGTACTTC. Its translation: CASSLHQAGEGETQYF. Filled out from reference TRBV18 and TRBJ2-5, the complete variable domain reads NAGVMQNPRHLVRRRGQEARLRCSPMKGHSHVYWYRQLPEEGLKFMVYLQKENIIDESGMPKERFSAEFPKEGPSILRIQQVVRGDSAAYFCASSLHQAGEGETQYFGPGTRLLVL.

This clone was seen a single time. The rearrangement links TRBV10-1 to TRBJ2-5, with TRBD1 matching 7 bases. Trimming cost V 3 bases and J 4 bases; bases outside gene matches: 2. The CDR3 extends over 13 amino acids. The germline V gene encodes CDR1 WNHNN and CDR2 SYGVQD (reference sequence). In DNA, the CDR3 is TGCGCCAGCAGTGACAGGGGGAGAGAGACCCAGTACTTC. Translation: CASSDRGRETQYF.

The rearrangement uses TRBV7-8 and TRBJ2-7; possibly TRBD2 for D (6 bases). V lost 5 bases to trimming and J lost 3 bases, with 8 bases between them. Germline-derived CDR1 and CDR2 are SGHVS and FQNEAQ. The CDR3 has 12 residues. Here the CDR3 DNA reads TGTGCCAGCAGCCTTAGCGGCTACGAGCAGTACTTC. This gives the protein CASSLSGYEQYF.

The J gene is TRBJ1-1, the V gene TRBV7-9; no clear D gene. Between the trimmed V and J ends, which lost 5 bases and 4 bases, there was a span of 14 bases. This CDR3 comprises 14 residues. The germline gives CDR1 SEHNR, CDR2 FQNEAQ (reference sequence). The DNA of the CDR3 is TGTGCCAGCAGCCCAGTCGGGGTTTTCACTGAAGCTTTCTTT. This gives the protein CASSPVGVFTEAFF. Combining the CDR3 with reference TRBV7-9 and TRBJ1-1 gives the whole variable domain DTGVSQNPRHKITKRGQNVTFRCDPISEHNRLYWYRQTLGQGPEFLTYFQNEAQLEKSRLLSDRFSAERPKGSFSTLEIQRTEQGDSAMYLCASSPVGVFTEAFFGQGTRLTVV.

The chain's CDR3 is CASSSGRGVNTGELFF. In nucleotides, the CDR3 is TGCGCCAGCAGCTCCGGGCGGGGGGTGAACACCGGGGAGCTGTTTTTT. J is TRBJ2-2 and V is TRBV5-1, with 8 bases aligning to TRBD2. J was trimmed by 1 base and V by 3 bases; bases with no gene match: 5. The CDR3 has 16 amino acids. The V gene's germline CDR1 is SGHRS and CDR2 YFSETQ.

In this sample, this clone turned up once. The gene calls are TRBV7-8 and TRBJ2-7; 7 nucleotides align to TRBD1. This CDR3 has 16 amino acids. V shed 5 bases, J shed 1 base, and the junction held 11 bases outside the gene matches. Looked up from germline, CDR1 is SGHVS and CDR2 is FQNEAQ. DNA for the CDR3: TGTGCCAGCAGCCTGGGACAGTCGAGGGCTTCCTACGAGCAGTACTTC. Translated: CASSLGQSRASYEQYF.

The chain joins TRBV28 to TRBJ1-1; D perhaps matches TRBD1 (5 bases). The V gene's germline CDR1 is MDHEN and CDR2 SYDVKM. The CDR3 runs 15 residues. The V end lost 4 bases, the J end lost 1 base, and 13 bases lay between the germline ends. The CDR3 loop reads CASSSGEGANTEAFF. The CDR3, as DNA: TGTGCCAGCAGTTCGGGGGAGGGAGCGAACACTGAAGCTTTCTTT.

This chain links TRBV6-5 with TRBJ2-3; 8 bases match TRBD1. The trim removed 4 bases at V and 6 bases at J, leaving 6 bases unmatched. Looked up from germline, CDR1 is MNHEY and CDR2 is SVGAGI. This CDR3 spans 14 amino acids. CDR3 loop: CASSLSGQADTQYF. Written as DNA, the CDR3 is TGTGCCAGCAGTTTATCGGGACAGGCGGATACGCAGTATTTT.

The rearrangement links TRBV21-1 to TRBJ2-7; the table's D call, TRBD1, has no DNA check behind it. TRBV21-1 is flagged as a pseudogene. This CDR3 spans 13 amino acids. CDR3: CASSDRYSYEQYF. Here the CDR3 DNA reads TGTGCCAGCAGCGACAGATACTCCTACGAGCAGTACTTC.

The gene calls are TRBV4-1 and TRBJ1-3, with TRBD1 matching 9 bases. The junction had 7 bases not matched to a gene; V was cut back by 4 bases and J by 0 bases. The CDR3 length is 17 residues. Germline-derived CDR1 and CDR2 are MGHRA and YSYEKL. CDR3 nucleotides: TGCGCCAGCAGCCGCGGACAGGGGAGACACTCTGGAAACACCATATATTTT. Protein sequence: CASSRGQGRHSGNTIYF.

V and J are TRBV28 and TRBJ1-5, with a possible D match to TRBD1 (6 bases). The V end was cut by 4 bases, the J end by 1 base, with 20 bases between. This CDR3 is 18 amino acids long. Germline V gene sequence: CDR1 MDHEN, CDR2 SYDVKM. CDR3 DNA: TGTGCCAGCAGTTACCCGGGGGCGGGGGTAAGAAGCAATCAGCCCCAGCATTTT. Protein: CASSYPGAGVRSNQPQHF.

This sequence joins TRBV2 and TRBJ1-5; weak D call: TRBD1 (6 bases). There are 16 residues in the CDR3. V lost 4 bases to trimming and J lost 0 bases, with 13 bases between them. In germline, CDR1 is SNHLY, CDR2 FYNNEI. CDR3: CASSGHQGISNQPQHF. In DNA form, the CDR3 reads TGTGCCAGCAGTGGACATCAGGGGATTAGCAATCAGCCCCAGCATTTT.

The CDR3 reads CASSPRAGLGNEQFF. The CDR3, as DNA: TGTGCCAGCAGTCCTCGAGCGGGATTGGGCAATGAGCAGTTCTTC. The genes are TRBV6-1 and TRBJ2-1, with 7 bases identical to TRBD2. Trimming cost V 5 bases and J 6 bases; bases outside gene matches: 10. Germline-derived CDR1 and CDR2 are MNHNS and SASEGT. This CDR3 is 15 amino acids long.